This passage covers 24 T cell receptor beta chains from one sample sequenced in a study of monozygotic twins with inflammatory bowel disease (dated by TCRdb to about 2019). Library preparation used 5' RACE. Instrument used: Illumina HiSeq 2500. The reads were reprocessed in TCRdb, with one entry per CDR3 protein sequence and no accompanying DNA. This sample's clone table shows some 150,000 distinct CDR3 sequences. The top ten hold more than 0.95% of the sample. The material sequenced was blood. The receptor set was obtained from a human donor with ulcerative colitis or Crohn's disease, or a healthy co-twin of an affected twin (not recorded which).

The rearrangement links TRBV5-1 to TRBJ1-1; TCRdb's D call, TRBD1, is unchecked because there is no DNA. Germline-derived CDR1 and CDR2 are SGHRS and YFSETQ. This CDR3 contains 16 residues. The CDR3 protein is CASSPTGANRHTEAFF.

The gene calls are TRBV29-1 and TRBJ2-7; there is no DNA to check the TCRdb D call of TRBD1. Germline CDR1 is SQVTM and CDR2 is ANQGSEA. This CDR3 is 13 amino acids long. The CDR3 here is CSAQPLGHYEQYF.

The genes are TRBV28 and TRBJ1-4; TCRdb outputs TRBD1, but without DNA this stays unchecked. The CDR3 sequence is 17 residues long. From germline, CDR1 is MDHEN and CDR2 SYDVKM. CDR3 amino acids: CASSGGQGDAVSEKLFF.

The gene calls are TRBV12-3 or TRBV12-4 and TRBJ2-7; with no DNA, the TCRdb D assignment of TRBD2 cannot be verified. The CDR3 has 14 residues. CDR3 sequence reads: CASRMTSASYEQYF.

This chain joins TRBV21-1 and TRBJ1-1. TRBV21-1 is listed as a pseudogene. This CDR3 has 15 residues. CDR3: CASSKVWTEHTEAFF.

The V gene is TRBV5-1, the J gene TRBJ1-4; TCRdb's D call, TRBD1, is unchecked because there is no DNA. This CDR3 region has 16 residues. Germline V gives CDR1 SGHRS, CDR2 YFSETQ. The CDR3 region is CASVPGQGTSNEKLFF.

V usage is TRBV6-1 and J usage is TRBJ1-1; the D gene TCRdb calls, TRBD1, cannot be checked with no DNA. CDR3 length: 13 amino acids. From germline, CDR1 is MNHNS and CDR2 SASEGT. The CDR3 is CASSQPRAQGTFF.

The chain combines TRBV29-1 with TRBJ1-4; the D call of TRBD1 rests on TCRdb alone, since no DNA is present to check it. Per germline, CDR1 SQVTM and CDR2 ANQGSEA. The CDR3 is made up of 14 amino acids. CDR3 in amino acids: CSVEGQGGREKLFF. The variable domain in full, completed from reference TRBV29-1 and TRBJ1-4, reads SAVISQKPSRDICQRGTSLTIQCQVDSQVTMMFWYRQQPGQSLTLIATANQGSEATYESGFVIDKFPISRPNLTFSTLTVSNMSPEDSSIYLCSVEGQGGREKLFFGSGTQLSVL.

The gene calls are TRBV7-8 and TRBJ1-4; TCRdb proposes TRBD1, but this gene call is untestable without DNA. The germline V gene encodes CDR1 SGHVS and CDR2 FQNEAQ. The CDR3 totals 17 residues. CDR3 loop: CASSLLPRQGVYEKLFF.

The chain links TRBV28 to TRBJ1-2; TCRdb picks TRBD1, but there is no DNA to check that call. Germline CDR1 and CDR2: MDHEN and SYDVKM. This CDR3 region has 14 residues. The CDR3 loop is CASSFSGQGVGYTF.

J is TRBJ2-2 and V is TRBV7-9; TCRdb outputs TRBD2, but without DNA this stays unchecked. Germline CDR1 is SEHNR and CDR2 is FQNEAQ (reference sequence). The CDR3 sequence is 15 residues long. CDR3 loop: CASSPSPDNTGELFF. Drawing the rest from reference TRBV7-9 and TRBJ2-2, the complete variable domain is DTGVSQNPRHKITKRGQNVTFRCDPISEHNRLYWYRQTLGQGPEFLTYFQNEAQLEKSRLLSDRFSAERPKGSFSTLEIQRTEQGDSAMYLCASSPSPDNTGELFFGEGSRLTVL.

The chain combines TRBV7-8 with TRBJ1-5; TCRdb indicates TRBD1, and absent DNA this call remains unverified. The CDR3 has 16 residues. Germline loops: CDR1 SGHVS, CDR2 FQNEAQ. Here the CDR3 reads CASSLKVDRGNQPQHF.

The chain combines TRBV24-1 with TRBJ1-1; the D gene TCRdb calls, TRBD1, cannot be checked with no DNA. The CDR3 is 15 amino acids. Germline V gene lookup returns CDR1 KGHDR and CDR2 SFDVKD. The CDR3 is CATRPRGTGNTEAFF.

The V call is TRBV11-2, the J call TRBJ2-7. CDR3 size: 14 residues. The germline V gene has CDR1 SGHAT and CDR2 FQNNGV. CDR3 in amino acids: CASSFPGETYEQYF. Together with reference TRBV11-2 and TRBJ2-7, the CDR3 gives the full variable domain: EAGVAQSPRYKIIEKRQSVAFWCNPISGHATLYWYQQILGQGPKLLIQFQNNGVVDDSQLPKDRFSAERLKGVDSTLKIQPAKLEDSAVYLCASSFPGETYEQYFGPGTRLTVT.

This chain links TRBV7-2 with TRBJ2-5; TCRdb reports TRBD2, a call that lacks DNA to check it against. The germline CDR1 and CDR2 sequences are SGHTA and FQGNSA. The CDR3 sequence is 16 residues long. The CDR3 sequence: CASSLVSGGRGETQYF.

The chain is built from TRBV20-1 and TRBJ2-5; absent DNA, TCRdb's TRBD1 call cannot be checked. Germline CDR1 DFQATT, CDR2 SNEGSKA (reference sequence). The CDR3 spans 13 residues. The CDR3 region is CSATGGFQETQYF.

J is TRBJ2-5 and V is TRBV7-2; there is no DNA to check the TCRdb D call of TRBD1. The CDR3 has 14 residues. Germline CDR1 and CDR2: SGHTA and FQGNSA. The CDR3 loop is CASSLVNRGETQYF.

The V and J genes are TRBV24-1 and TRBJ2-2; absent DNA, TCRdb's TRBD1 call cannot be checked. The germline V gene encodes CDR1 KGHDR and CDR2 SFDVKD. This CDR3 is 17 amino acids long. CDR3 sequence reads: CATSAVGQGSGTGELFF.

The rearrangement uses TRBV30 and TRBJ1-3; as DNA is missing, the TRBD1 call by TCRdb cannot be tested. The CDR3 is made up of 11 amino acids. In germline, CDR1 is GTSNPN, CDR2 SVGIG (reference sequence). The CDR3 spells CACGTLNTIYF.

V gene TRBV12-3 or TRBV12-4 combines with J gene TRBJ1-5; TCRdb proposes TRBD1, but this gene call is untestable without DNA. The CDR3 extends over 16 amino acids. CDR3 sequence: CASSPLGQGPNQPQHF.

The V and J genes are TRBV20-1 and TRBJ1-2; TCRdb lists TRBD1, though no DNA is available to test this call. The CDR3 has 14 residues. The V gene's germline CDR1 is DFQATT and CDR2 SNEGSKA (reference sequence). The CDR3 is CSARRRQGVDGYTF.

The rearrangement links TRBV7-2 to TRBJ1-2; TCRdb calls TRBD1, which cannot be checked without DNA. CDR3 size: 14 residues. Germline assignment: CDR1 SGHTA and CDR2 FQGNSA. This CDR3 is CASSLAGTGKGYTF.

The J gene is TRBJ2-2, the V gene TRBV20-1; without DNA, the TCRdb call of TRBD1 cannot be checked. This CDR3 has 14 residues. Germline lookup yields CDR1 DFQATT and CDR2 SNEGSKA (reference sequence). The CDR3 spells CSARRDRGTGELFF.

J is TRBJ1-2 and V is TRBV18; no DNA is available, so the TRBD1 call from TCRdb remains unchecked. The germline V gene has CDR1 KGHSH and CDR2 LQKENI. CDR3 size: 13 residues. The chain's CDR3 is CASSPTGNYGYTF.